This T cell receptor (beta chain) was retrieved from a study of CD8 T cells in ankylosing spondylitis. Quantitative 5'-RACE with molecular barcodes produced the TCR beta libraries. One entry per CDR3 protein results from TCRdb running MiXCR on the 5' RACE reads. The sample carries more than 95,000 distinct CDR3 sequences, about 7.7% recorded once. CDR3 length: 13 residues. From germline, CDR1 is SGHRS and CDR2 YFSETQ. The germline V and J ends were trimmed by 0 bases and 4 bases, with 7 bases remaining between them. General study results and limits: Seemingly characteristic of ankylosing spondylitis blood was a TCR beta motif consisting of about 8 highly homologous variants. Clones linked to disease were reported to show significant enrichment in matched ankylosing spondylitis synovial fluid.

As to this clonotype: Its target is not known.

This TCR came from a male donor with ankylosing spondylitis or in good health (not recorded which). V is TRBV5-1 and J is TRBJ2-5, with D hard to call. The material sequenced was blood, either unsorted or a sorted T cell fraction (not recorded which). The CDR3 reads CASSLETRETQYF. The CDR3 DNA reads TGCGCCAGCAGCTTGGAGACCAGAGAGACCCAGTACTTC.